This entry features one T cell receptor (beta chain) sequence. This record belongs to a study of cytomegalovirus exposure and HLA in healthy donors. PCR was performed using 60 Vbeta and 13 Jbeta primers. Profiling relied on immunoSEQ multiplex PCR, and the TCRdb table lists in-frame clones only, not all of them. Of roughly 160,000 clones in the sample, more than 65% are singletons; the top ten hold approximately 1.8%. Germline assignment: CDR1 SGHTA and CDR2 FQGNSA. This CDR3 region has 15 residues. The V end lost 0 bases, the J end lost 4 bases, and 9 bases lay between the germline ends. Sequencing used PBMCs. This clonotype was obtained from a woman between 25 and 40 years old in good health and CMV-seronegative. This chain uses TRBV7-2 with TRBJ1-4, with D possibly being TRBD1 (5 bases). The CDR3 loop reads CASSLAGQRNEKLFF. CDR3 DNA: TGTGCCAGCAGCTTAGCGGGGCAGCGTAATGAAAAACTGTTTTTT. Full variable domain (remainder filled in from reference TRBV7-2 and TRBJ1-4): GAGVSQSPSNKVTEKGKDVELRCDPISGHTALYWYRQSLGQGLEFLIYFQGNSAPDKSGLPSDRFSAERTGGSVSTLTIQRTQQEDSAVYLCASSLAGQRNEKLFFGSGTQLSVL.